This TCR beta chain was recovered during a study of Ad26.COV2.S vaccination and SARS-CoV-2 variants. As for the study in general: It was the COV1001 Ad26.COV2.S trial arm that included the donor. Regarding the study as a whole: It is possible that the TCR breadth and depth analyses underestimated the total T cell responses. Compared with placebo recipients, vaccine recipients had higher spike-specific TCR breadth.

Only in-frame clones appear in the TCRdb table, and some are missing; sequencing was by immunoSEQ multiplex PCR. Among some 350,000 clones listed, 85% were seen once. The germline V gene encodes CDR1 GTSNPN and CDR2 SVGIG (reference sequence). V was pared by 2 bases and J by 2 bases, with 5 bases of the junction left unmatched. The CDR3 has 14 residues. Specified treatment: about 20 received Ad26.COV2.S at low or high dose, single or two shots; about 5 received placebo; per-sample allocation not given. Sampling was done on day 63 after the first vaccine or placebo injection. Boston provided a donor who was an adult aged 18-55 years. In the case of this clone: Its target is not known.

The sequence was obtained from a person aged 18-60 years who received the Ad26.COV2.S COVID-19 vaccine or a placebo. The rearrangement joins TRBV30 to TRBJ2-7, with 8 bases that match TRBD1. The sample consisted of peripheral blood, taken in a trial of Ad26.COV2.S vaccine versus placebo. The CDR3 DNA reads TGTGCCTGGAGTCGGGAGACAGGGGCCTACGAGCAGTACTTC. It codes for CAWSRETGAYEQYF.